This T cell receptor beta chain is drawn from a study of memory CD4+ T cells and cytomegalovirus serostatus. The sort gate was single viable CD3+CD4+CD8-CD45RO+ cells for memory CD4+ T cells. This clone was detected only a few times. Only in-frame clones appear in the TCRdb table, and some are missing; sequencing was by immunoSEQ multiplex PCR. The sample lists about 54,000 clones; 70% to 80% were seen once. Trimming stripped 0 bases from V and 0 bases from J, with 5 bases between. This CDR3 is built from 14 residues. CDR1 SGHRS and CDR2 YFSETQ come from the germline V gene. This clonotype originated in an adult in good health and CMV-seronegative. Source material: memory CD4+ T cells from blood. The chain carries TRBV5-1 and TRBJ2-3; no reliable D call. CDR3 residues: CASSLVQSTDTQYF. The CDR3 region has the DNA TGCGCCAGCAGCTTGGTTCAGAGCACAGATACGCAGTATTTT.